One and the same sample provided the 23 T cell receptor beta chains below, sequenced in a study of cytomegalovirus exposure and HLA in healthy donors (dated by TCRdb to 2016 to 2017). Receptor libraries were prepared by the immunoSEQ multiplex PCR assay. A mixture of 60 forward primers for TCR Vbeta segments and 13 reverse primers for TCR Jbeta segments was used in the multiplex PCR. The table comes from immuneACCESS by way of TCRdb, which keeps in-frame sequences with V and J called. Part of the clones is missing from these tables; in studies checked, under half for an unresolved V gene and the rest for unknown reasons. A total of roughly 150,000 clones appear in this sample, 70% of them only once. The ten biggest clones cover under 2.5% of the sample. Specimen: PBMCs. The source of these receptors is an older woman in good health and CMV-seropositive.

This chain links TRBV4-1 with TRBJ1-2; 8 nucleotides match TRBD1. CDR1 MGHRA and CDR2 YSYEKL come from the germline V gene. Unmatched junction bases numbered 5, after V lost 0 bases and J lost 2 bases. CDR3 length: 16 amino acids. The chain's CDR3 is CASSQETGAPNYGYTF. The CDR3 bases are TGCGCCAGCAGCCAAGAGACAGGGGCCCCGAACTATGGCTACACCTTC.

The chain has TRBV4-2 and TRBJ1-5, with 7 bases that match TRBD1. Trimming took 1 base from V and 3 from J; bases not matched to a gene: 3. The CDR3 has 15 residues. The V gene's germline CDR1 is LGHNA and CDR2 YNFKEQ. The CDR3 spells CASSQAQGNNQPQHF. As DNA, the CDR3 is TGTGCCAGCAGCCAAGCACAGGGGAACAATCAGCCCCAGCATTTT.

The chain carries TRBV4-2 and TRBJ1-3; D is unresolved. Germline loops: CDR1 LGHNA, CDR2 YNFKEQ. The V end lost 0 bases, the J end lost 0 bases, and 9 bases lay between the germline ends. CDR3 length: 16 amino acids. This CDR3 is CASSQEVGISGNTIYF. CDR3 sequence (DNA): TGTGCCAGCAGCCAAGAGGTCGGGATCTCTGGAAACACCATATATTTT.

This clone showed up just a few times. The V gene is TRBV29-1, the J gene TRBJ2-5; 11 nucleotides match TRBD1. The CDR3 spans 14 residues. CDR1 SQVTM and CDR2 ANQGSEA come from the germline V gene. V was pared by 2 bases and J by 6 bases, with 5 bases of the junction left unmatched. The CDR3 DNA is TGCAGCGTTGAACCCCGGGACAGGGGGAAGACCCAGTACTTC. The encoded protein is CSVEPRDRGKTQYF.

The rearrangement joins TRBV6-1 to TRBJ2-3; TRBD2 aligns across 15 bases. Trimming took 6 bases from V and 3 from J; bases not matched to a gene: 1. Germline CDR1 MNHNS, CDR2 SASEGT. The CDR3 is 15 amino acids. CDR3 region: CASSGLAGGTDTQYF. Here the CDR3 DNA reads TGTGCCAGCAGCGGACTAGCGGGAGGGACAGATACGCAGTATTTT.

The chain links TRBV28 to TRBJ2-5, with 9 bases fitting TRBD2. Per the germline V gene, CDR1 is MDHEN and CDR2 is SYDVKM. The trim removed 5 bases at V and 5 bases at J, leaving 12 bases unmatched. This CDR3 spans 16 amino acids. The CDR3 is CASSQPVAGAAETQYF. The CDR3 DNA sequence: TGTGCCAGCAGTCAACCCGTAGCGGGAGCCGCCGAGACCCAGTACTTC.

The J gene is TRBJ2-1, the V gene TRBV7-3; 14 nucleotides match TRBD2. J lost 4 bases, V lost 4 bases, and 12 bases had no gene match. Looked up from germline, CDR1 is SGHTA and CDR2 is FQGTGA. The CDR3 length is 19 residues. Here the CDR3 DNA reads TGTGCCAGCAGCTCCCCCGGGACTAGCGGGAGAGGGGCGTACAATGAGCAGTTCTTC. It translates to CASSSPGTSGRGAYNEQFF.

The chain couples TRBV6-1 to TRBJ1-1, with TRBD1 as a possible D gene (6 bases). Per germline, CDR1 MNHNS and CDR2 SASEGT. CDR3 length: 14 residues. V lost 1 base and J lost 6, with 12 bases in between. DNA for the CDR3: TGTGCCAGCAGTGAAGAATGGGGGCCCGCTGAAGCTTTCTTT. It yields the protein CASSEEWGPAEAFF.

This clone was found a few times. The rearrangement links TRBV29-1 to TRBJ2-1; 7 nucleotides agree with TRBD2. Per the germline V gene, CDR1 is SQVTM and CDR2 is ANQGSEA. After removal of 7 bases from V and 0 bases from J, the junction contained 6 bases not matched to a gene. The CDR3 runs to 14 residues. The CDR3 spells CSGQGRASYNEQFF. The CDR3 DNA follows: TGCAGCGGCCAAGGGAGGGCCTCCTACAATGAGCAGTTCTTC.

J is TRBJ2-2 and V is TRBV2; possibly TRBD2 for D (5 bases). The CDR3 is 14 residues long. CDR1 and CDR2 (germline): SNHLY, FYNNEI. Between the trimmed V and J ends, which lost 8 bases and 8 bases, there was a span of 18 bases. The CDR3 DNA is TGTGCCAGCGGCGGCCTAGCCCTTCGTGGGGAGCTGTTTTTT. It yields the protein CASGGLALRGELFF.

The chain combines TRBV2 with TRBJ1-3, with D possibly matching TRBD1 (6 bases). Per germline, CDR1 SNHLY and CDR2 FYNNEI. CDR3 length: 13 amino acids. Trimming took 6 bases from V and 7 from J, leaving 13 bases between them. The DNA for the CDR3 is TGTGCCAGCAGAACAGGGATCAGTAACACCATATATTTT. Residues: CASRTGISNTIYF.

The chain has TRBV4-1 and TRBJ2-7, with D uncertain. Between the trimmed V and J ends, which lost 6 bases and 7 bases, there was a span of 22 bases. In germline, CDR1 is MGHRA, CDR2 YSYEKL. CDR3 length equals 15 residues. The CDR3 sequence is CASSPVETVEDEQYF. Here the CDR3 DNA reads TGCGCCAGCAGTCCGGTGGAGACGGTCGAGGATGAGCAGTACTTC.

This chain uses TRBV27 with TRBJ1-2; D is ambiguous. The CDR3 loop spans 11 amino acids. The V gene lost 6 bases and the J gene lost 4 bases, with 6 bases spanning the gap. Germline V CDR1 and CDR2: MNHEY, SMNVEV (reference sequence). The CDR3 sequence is CASSNFYGYTF. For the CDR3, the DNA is TGTGCCAGCAGCAATTTCTATGGCTACACCTTC.

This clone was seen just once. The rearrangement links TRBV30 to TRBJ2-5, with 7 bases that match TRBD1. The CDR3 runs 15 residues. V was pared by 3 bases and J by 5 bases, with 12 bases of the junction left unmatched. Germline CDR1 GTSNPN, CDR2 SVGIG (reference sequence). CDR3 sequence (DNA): TGTGCCTGGAGCCCAGGGGGAAAAACTCGGGAGACCCAGTACTTC. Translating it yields CAWSPGGKTRETQYF.

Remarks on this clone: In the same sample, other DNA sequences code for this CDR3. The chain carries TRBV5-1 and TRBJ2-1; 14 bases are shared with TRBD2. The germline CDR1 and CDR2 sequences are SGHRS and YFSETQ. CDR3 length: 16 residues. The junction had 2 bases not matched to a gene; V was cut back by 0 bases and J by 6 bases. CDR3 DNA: TGCGCCAGCAGCTTGGGAGGACTAGCGGGAGGCAATGAGCAGTTCTTC. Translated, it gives CASSLGGLAGGNEQFF. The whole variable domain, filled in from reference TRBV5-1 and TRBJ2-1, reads KAGVTQTPRYLIKTRGQQVTLSCSPISGHRSVSWYQQTPGQGLQFLFEYFSETQRNKGNFPGRFSGRQFSNSRSEMNVSTLELGDSALYLCASSLGGLAGGNEQFFGPGTRLTVL.

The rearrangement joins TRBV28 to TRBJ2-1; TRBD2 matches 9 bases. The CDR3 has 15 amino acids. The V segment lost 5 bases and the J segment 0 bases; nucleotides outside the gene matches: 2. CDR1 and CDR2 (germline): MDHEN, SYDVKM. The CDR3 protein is CASSSSGSSYNEQFF. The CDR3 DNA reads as TGTGCCAGCAGTAGTAGCGGGAGCTCCTACAATGAGCAGTTCTTC. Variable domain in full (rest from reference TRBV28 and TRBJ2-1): DVKVTQSSRYLVKRTGEKVFLECVQDMDHENMFWYRQDPGLGLRLIYFSYDVKMKEKGDIPEGYSVSREKKERFSLILESASTNQTSMYLCASSSSGSSYNEQFFGPGTRLTVL.

The CDR3 nucleotides read TGTGCCAGCAGTATTAGCGGGAGGCGAGGTGTAGATACGCAGTATTTT. This translates into CASSISGRRGVDTQYF. The V gene is TRBV27, the J gene TRBJ2-3; TRBD2 aligns across 10 bases. Losses at the gene ends were 5 bases for V and 5 bases for J; bases not matched to a gene: 10. The germline gives CDR1 MNHEY, CDR2 SMNVEV (reference sequence). The CDR3 has 16 residues.

Here the CDR3 DNA reads TGTGCCAGTAGCCAGGGAAGGTCCTACGAGCAGTACTTC. Its protein is CASSQGRSYEQYF. The chain has TRBV19 and TRBJ2-7; perhaps TRBD1 as D (5 bases). Trimming removed 6 bases at V and 1 base at J, with 10 bases between. CDR1 and CDR2 from the germline V gene are LNHDA and SQIVND (reference sequence). The CDR3 sequence is 13 residues long.

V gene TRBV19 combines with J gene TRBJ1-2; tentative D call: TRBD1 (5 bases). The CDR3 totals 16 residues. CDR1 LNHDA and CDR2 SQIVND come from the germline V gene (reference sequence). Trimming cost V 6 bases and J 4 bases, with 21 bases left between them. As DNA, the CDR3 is TGTGCCAGTAGCCCTCCTAGGGGCCTAAATAGCTATGGCTACACCTTC. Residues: CASSPPRGLNSYGYTF.

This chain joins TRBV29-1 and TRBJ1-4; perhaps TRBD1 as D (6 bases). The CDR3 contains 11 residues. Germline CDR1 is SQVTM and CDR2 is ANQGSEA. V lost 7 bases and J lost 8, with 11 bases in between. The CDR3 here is CSGGTNEKLFF. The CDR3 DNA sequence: TGCAGCGGGGGGACAAACGAAAAACTGTTTTTT.

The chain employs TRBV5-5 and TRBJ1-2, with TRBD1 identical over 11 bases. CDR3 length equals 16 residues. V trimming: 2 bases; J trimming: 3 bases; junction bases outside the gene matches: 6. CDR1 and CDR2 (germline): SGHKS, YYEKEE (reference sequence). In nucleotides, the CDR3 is TGTGCCAGCAGCTTCGGACAGGGGGCCAAGGACTATGGCTACACCTTC. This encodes CASSFGQGAKDYGYTF.

The CDR3 is CASSESTAKFRGYTF. The CDR3 nucleotides are TGCGCCAGCAGTGAGTCGACAGCCAAATTCCGAGGCTACACCTTC. V and J are TRBV10-2 and TRBJ1-2; TRBD1 might be the D (5 bases). This CDR3 spans 15 amino acids. V lost 0 bases and J 8 bases, leaving 16 bases between the germline ends. The V gene's germline CDR1 is WSHSY and CDR2 SAAADI.

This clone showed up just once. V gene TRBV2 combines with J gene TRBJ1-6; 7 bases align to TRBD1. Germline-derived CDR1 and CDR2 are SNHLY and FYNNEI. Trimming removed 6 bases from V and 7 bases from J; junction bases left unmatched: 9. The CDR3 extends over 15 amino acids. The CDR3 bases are TGTGCCAGCAGCGACCGACAGGGTAGGAATTCACCCCTCCACTTT. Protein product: CASSDRQGRNSPLHF.